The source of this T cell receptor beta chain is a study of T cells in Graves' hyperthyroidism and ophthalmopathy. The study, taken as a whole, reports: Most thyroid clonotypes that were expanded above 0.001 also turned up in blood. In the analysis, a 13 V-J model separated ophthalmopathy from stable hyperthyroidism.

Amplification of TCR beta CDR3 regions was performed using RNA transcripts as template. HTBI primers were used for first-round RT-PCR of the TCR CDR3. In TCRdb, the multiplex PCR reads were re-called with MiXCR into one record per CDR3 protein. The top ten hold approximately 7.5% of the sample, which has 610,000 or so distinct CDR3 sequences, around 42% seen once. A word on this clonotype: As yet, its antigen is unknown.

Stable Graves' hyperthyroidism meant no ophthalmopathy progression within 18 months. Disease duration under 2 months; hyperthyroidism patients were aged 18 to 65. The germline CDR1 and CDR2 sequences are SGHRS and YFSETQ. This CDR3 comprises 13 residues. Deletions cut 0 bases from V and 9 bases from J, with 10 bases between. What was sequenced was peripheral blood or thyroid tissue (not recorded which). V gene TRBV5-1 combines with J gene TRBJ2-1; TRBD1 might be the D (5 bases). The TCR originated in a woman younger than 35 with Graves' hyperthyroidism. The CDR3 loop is CASSLEGASEQFF. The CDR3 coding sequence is TGCGCCAGCAGCTTGGAAGGGGCGAGTGAGCAGTTCTTC.